These T cell receptor beta chains were read from a single sample in a study of T cells in Graves' hyperthyroidism and ophthalmopathy. TCRdb re-analysed the multiplex PCR reads in MiXCR, keeping a single row per CDR3 protein. The profile shows about 510,000 distinct CDR3 sequences, 12% to 15% of them singletons. Sequencing used blood. These receptors originate from a woman aged 40 to 49 with Graves' hyperthyroidism. Both conserved end residues are part of each CDR3. D genes are given only for firm matches. Clone size is shown for a subset of rows, as once, few, many or a class of expanded clone.

cdr3_aa cdr3_nt d_call j_call v_call clone_size cdr3_length
CASSLNGWDGYTF TGTGCCAGCAGCTTAAACGGTTGGGATGGCTACACCTTC NA TRBJ1-2 TRBV27 many 13
CASSEVQGGEKLFF TGTGCCAGCAGTGAAGTACAGGGAGGCGAAAAACTGTTTTTT NA TRBJ1-4 TRBV2 many 14
CASSLGQGTYNSPLHF TGCGCCAGCAGCCTGGGACAGGGGACCTATAATTCACCCCTCCACTTT TRBD1 TRBJ1-6 TRBV5-1 few 16
CSARGRNEQFF TGCAGTGCTAGAGGCCGCAATGAGCAGTTCTTC NA TRBJ2-1 TRBV20-1 many 11
CASTPGLAGSDTQYF TGTGCCAGCACCCCGGGACTAGCGGGGTCGGATACGCAGTATTTT TRBD2 TRBJ2-3 TRBV12-3/TRBV12-4 many 15
CASSARTSGMAYNEQFF TGTGCCAGCAGTGCCCGGACTAGCGGGATGGCCTACAATGAGCAGTTCTTC TRBD2 TRBJ2-1 TRBV2 many 17
CASSWDFNEQFF TGTGCCAGCAGTTGGGACTTCAATGAGCAGTTCTTC NA TRBJ2-1 TRBV6-1 NA 12
CASSISHTGTGGQETQYF TGTGCCAGTAGTATATCTCATACCGGGACAGGGGGGCAAGAGACCCAGTACTTC TRBD1 TRBJ2-5 TRBV19 NA 18
CASSATGSYEQYF TGTGCCAGCAGCGCGACCGGCTCCTACGAGCAGTACTTC NA TRBJ2-7 TRBV9 many 13
CASSFDRVGIEQYF TGTGCCAGCAGCTTCGACAGGGTGGGCATCGAGCAGTACTTC TRBD1 TRBJ2-7 TRBV11-1 many 14
CASSIATSTMRSGLYNEQFF TGTGCCAGCAGCATTGCGACTAGCACGATGAGAAGTGGTCTCTACAATGAGCAGTTCTTC TRBD2 TRBJ2-1 TRBV7-8 few 20
CASSFGRVNEKLFF TGTGCCAGCAGTTTCGGACGGGTTAATGAAAAACTGTTTTTT NA TRBJ1-4 TRBV6-1 many 14
CSARASDPTYEQYF TGCAGTGCTAGAGCGTCAGACCCTACCTACGAGCAGTACTTC NA TRBJ2-7 TRBV20-1 NA 14
CASSPRTSGSVTDTQYF TGCGCCAGCAGCCCCCGGACTAGCGGGAGTGTCACAGATACGCAGTATTTT TRBD2 TRBJ2-3 TRBV5-1 NA 17
CAWNHGYSNQPQHF TGTGCCTGGAACCACGGTTATAGCAATCAGCCCCAGCATTTT NA TRBJ1-5 TRBV30 few 14
CASSQDRRASGNTIYF TGCGCCAGCAGCCAAGATCGGAGGGCTTCTGGAAACACCATATATTTT NA TRBJ1-3 TRBV4-1 NA 16
CASSLEAYEQYF TGTGCCAGCAGCTTAGAGGCCTACGAGCAGTACTTC NA TRBJ2-7 TRBV7-8 many 12
CASSFVRQGDEQFF TGTGCCAGCAGCTTTGTGAGACAGGGTGATGAGCAGTTCTTC TRBD1 TRBJ2-1 TRBV11-1 many 14
CATSRGGGVGQPQHF TGTGCCACCAGCAGAGGAGGGGGCGTGGGGCAGCCCCAGCATTTT TRBD1 TRBJ1-5 TRBV15 few 15
CASSPGRDYEQYF TGTGCCAGCTCCCCGGGGCGAGACTACGAGCAGTACTTC NA TRBJ2-7 TRBV18 many 13
CASSFNRGQVGELFF TGTGCCAGCTCATTTAATCGGGGGCAGGTCGGGGAGCTGTTTTTT NA TRBJ2-2 TRBV28 many 15
CASSDQGTGELFF TGTGCCAGCAGTGACCAGGGAACCGGGGAGCTGTTTTTT NA TRBJ2-2 TRBV6-4 few 13
CASSFWGANEKLFF TGTGCCAGCAGCTTTTGGGGGGCGAATGAAAAACTGTTTTTT NA TRBJ1-4 TRBV11-2 many 14
CASSQRGQVHEQYF TGTGCCAGCAGCCAGCGGGGACAGGTCCACGAGCAGTACTTC NA TRBJ2-7 TRBV7-9 NA 14